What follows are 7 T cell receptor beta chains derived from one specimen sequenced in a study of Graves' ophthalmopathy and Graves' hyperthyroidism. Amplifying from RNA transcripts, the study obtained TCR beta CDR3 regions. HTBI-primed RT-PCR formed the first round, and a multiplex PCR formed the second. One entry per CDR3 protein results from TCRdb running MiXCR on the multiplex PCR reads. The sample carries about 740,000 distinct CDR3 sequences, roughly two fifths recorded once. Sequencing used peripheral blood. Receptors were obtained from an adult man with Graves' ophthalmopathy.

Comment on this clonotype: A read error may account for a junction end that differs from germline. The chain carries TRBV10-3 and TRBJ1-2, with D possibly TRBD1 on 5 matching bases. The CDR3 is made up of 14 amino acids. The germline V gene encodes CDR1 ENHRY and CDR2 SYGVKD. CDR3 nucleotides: TGTGCCAGCAGTTTTGGGGGATCTGACTATGGCTACACCTTC. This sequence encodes CASSFGGSDYGYTF.

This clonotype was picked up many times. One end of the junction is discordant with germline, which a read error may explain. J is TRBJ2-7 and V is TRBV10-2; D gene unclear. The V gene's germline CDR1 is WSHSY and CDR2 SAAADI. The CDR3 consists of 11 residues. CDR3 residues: CASSQMDASHF. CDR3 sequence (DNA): TGCGCCAGCAGTCAAATGGACGCTTCCCACTTC.

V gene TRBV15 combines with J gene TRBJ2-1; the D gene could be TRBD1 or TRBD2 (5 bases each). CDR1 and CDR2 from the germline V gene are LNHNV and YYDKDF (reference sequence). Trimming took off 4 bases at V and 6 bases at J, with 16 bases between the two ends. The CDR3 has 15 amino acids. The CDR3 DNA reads TGTGCCACCAGCAACCCGGGGCTGGAGCGCAATGAGCAGTTCTTC. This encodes CATSNPGLERNEQFF.

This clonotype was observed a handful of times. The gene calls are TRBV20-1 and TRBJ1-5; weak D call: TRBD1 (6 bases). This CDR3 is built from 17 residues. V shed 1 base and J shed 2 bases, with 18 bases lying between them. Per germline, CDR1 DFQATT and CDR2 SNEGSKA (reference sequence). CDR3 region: CSARVPQVSGGNQPQHF. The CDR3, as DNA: TGCAGTGCTAGAGTTCCTCAGGTCTCAGGGGGCAATCAGCCCCAGCATTTT.

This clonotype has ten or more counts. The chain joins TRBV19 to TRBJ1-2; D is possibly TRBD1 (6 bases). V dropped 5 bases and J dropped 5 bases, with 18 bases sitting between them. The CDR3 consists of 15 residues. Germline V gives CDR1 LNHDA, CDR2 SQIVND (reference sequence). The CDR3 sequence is CASSFGQWGFYGYTF. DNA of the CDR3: TGTGCCAGTAGTTTCGGACAGTGGGGATTTTATGGCTACACCTTC.

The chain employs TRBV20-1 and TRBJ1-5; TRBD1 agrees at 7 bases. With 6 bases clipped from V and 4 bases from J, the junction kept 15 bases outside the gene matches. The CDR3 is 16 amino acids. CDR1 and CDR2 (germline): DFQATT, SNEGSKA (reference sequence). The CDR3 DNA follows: TGCAGTGCAAGCGATCCGGGACAGTACCGAAATCAGCCCCAGCATTTT. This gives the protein CSASDPGQYRNQPQHF.

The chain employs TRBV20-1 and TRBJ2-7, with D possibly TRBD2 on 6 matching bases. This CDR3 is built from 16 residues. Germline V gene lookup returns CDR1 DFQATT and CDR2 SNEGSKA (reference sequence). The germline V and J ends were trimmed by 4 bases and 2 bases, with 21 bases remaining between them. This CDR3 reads CSATPPGRETPYEQYF. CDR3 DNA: TGCAGTGCTACCCCCCCTGGACGGGAGACCCCCTACGAGCAGTACTTC.